This T cell receptor (beta chain) was found in a study of shared clonotypes between healthy human individuals. Germline assignment: CDR1 GTSNPN and CDR2 SVGIG (reference sequence). The CDR3 length is 12 residues. The V end lost 2 bases, the J end lost 11 bases, and 13 bases lay between the germline ends. With regard to this clone: Its antigen remains unidentified.

Measured with immunoSEQ multiplex PCR; TCRdb has only the in-frame clones, and not every one. The data show roughly 2,300,000 clones, 80% to 95% seen once. The study's findings and limits: An expected dependence of interdonor clonotype sharing on sequencing depth was noted. Rarefaction demonstrated incomplete sorted-subset sequencing despite large depth.

This receptor was taken from a man between 18 and 29 years old in good health. Some clones in this sample may be carry-over from other donors' samples. Sequencing was carried out using naive CD4+ T cells from PBMCs. Noted subset: CD45RA+ positively selected. The chain couples TRBV30 to TRBJ2-1; D unresolved. This chain's CDR3 is CAWSISYPKQFF. The CDR3 DNA reads TGTGCCTGGAGTATTAGCTACCCCAAGCAGTTCTTC.